These 17 T cell receptor beta chains originate from one sample sequenced in a study of blood T cell repertoires in COVID-19. Sequencing was performed with immunoSEQ multiplex PCR; in TCRdb, only in-frame clones are kept and a portion is missing. The repertoire has about 220,000 clones, roughly 86% of them found once; the top ten carry roughly 10%. The sample taken for sequencing was peripheral blood. All receptors derive from a woman aged 50 to 60 with COVID-19, enrolled during active disease.

The V call is TRBV5-4, the J call TRBJ1-3, with 10 bases lining up with TRBD1. From germline, CDR1 is SGHNT and CDR2 YYREEE (reference sequence). With 4 bases clipped from V and 3 bases from J, the junction kept 7 bases outside the gene matches. This CDR3 region has 16 residues. CDR3 amino acids: CASSPGTGDGGNTIYF. CDR3 DNA sequence: TGTGCCAGCAGCCCCGGGACAGGGGATGGTGGAAACACCATATATTTT.

The chain has TRBV27 and TRBJ1-2; 10 nucleotides align to TRBD1. The junction had 6 bases not matched to a gene; V was cut back by 5 bases and J by 0 bases. The CDR3 has 16 amino acids. CDR1 and CDR2 from the germline V gene are MNHEY and SMNVEV (reference sequence). CDR3: CASSTSDRGTNYGYTF. CDR3 sequence (DNA): TGTGCCAGCAGTACCTCGGACAGGGGGACTAACTATGGCTACACCTTC.

The chain joins TRBV21-1 to TRBJ1-5; the tabulated D call, TRBD1, remains unverified against the DNA. TRBV21-1 is reported as a pseudogene. This CDR3 comprises 11 residues. The CDR3 loop is CASSTREPQHF. CDR3 in DNA: TGTGCCAGCAGCACCAGGGAGCCCCAGCATTTT.

V is TRBV7-8 and J is TRBJ2-7, with TRBD2 matching over 7 bases. Germline-derived CDR1 and CDR2 are SGHVS and FQNEAQ. The CDR3 extends over 16 amino acids. J was trimmed by 3 bases and V by 1 base; bases with no gene match: 9. This CDR3 is CASSLGITSAVYEQYV. CDR3 nucleotide sequence: TGTGCCAGCAGCTTAGGGATAACTAGCGCGGTCTACGAGCAGTACGTC.

The J gene is TRBJ1-6, the V gene TRBV11-2; 7 nucleotides line up with TRBD1. CDR3 length equals 16 residues. CDR1 is SGHAT, CDR2 FQNNGV, per germline. The V gene end was trimmed by 6 bases and the J gene end by 10 bases; junction bases not matched to a gene: 15. The CDR3 spells CASSTQGMVGNSPLHF. CDR3 coding DNA: TGTGCCAGCAGTACACAGGGGATGGTAGGGAACTCACCCCTCCACTTT.

J is TRBJ2-5 and V is TRBV28; 8 nucleotides line up with TRBD1. This CDR3 comprises 15 residues. Germline assignment: CDR1 MDHEN and CDR2 SYDVKM. The V gene end was trimmed by 4 bases and the J gene end by 3 bases; junction bases not matched to a gene: 7. The CDR3 sequence is CASSSGQGVEETQYF. CDR3 bases: TGTGCCAGCAGTTCCGGACAGGGAGTTGAAGAGACCCAGTACTTC.

The V and J genes are TRBV7-8 and TRBJ2-2; 7 nucleotides line up with TRBD1. The CDR3 spans 17 residues. Germline trimming cut 2 bases from V and 6 bases from J; bases unmatched to any gene: 12. CDR1 is SGHVS, CDR2 FQNEAQ, per germline. The CDR3 DNA is TGTGCCAGCAGCTTAATTAGTGGGCCAGGGGGACCCGGGGAGCTGTTTTTT. Translated: CASSLISGPGGPGELFF.

This chain connects TRBV19 to TRBJ2-3; tentatively, D is TRBD2 (5 bases). The V and J ends lost 3 bases and 2 bases respectively, with 12 bases between them. The CDR3 covers 15 residues. The germline CDR1 and CDR2 sequences are LNHDA and SQIVND (reference sequence). In nucleotides, the CDR3 is TGTGCCAGTAGTATGGATAGACTACCCACAGATACGCAGTATTTT. It translates to CASSMDRLPTDTQYF.

The rearrangement joins TRBV5-1 to TRBJ1-2; TRBD1 aligns across 7 bases. This CDR3 spans 17 amino acids. CDR1 and CDR2 from the germline V gene are SGHRS and YFSETQ. Trimming took 0 bases from V and 3 from J; bases not matched to a gene: 11. The CDR3, as DNA: TGCGCCAGCAGCTTGGAGGCAGGGGGAGGTGTTGACTATGGCTACACCTTC. Translation: CASSLEAGGGVDYGYTF.

The V gene is TRBV7-3, the J gene TRBJ1-2; D is possibly TRBD1 (6 bases). CDR1 and CDR2 from the germline V gene are SGHTA and FQGTGA. The CDR3 runs 14 residues. Deletions cut 5 bases from V and 2 bases from J, with 12 bases between. CDR3 sequence: CASSPGHANYGYTF. As DNA, the CDR3 is TGTGCCAGCAGCCCGGGACACGCCAACTATGGCTACACCTTC.

This chain joins TRBV5-1 and TRBJ2-7; D may be TRBD2 (7 bases). Trimming removed 0 bases at V and 6 bases at J, with 16 bases between. The CDR3 is 15 amino acids. Germline assignment: CDR1 SGHRS and CDR2 YFSETQ. The CDR3 DNA is TGCGCCAGCAGCTTGGAGTACCAAGGGGGGGGCGAGCAGTACTTC. It is translated as CASSLEYQGGGEQYF. The variable domain in full, with the rest retrieved from reference TRBV5-1 and TRBJ2-7, is KAGVTQTPRYLIKTRGQQVTLSCSPISGHRSVSWYQQTPGQGLQFLFEYFSETQRNKGNFPGRFSGRQFSNSRSEMNVSTLELGDSALYLCASSLEYQGGGEQYFGPGTRLTVT.

The rearrangement joins TRBV2 to TRBJ1-2, with a weak D call TRBD1 (6 bases). CDR1 SNHLY and CDR2 FYNNEI come from the germline V gene. With 6 bases removed from V and 2 bases from J, the gap between germline ends came to 13 bases. The CDR3 consists of 14 residues. In DNA, the CDR3 is TGTGCCAGCAGCCCGGACAGTACGAACTATGGCTACACCTTC. It codes for CASSPDSTNYGYTF.

The V call is TRBV5-4, the J call TRBJ2-5; 7 nucleotides align to TRBD2. V lost 0 bases to trimming and J lost 1 base; unmatched junction nucleotides: 6. The CDR3 is 16 residues long. Germline assignment: CDR1 SGHNT and CDR2 YYREEE (reference sequence). CDR3 residues: CASSLEASGPQETQYF. CDR3 DNA: TGTGCCAGCAGCTTGGAAGCTAGCGGTCCCCAAGAGACCCAGTACTTC. The full variable domain, rest sourced from reference TRBV5-4 and TRBJ2-5, is ETGVTQSPTHLIKTRGQQVTLRCSSQSGHNTVSWYQQALGQGPQFIFQYYREEENGRGNFPPRFSGLQFPNYSSELNVNALELDDSALYLCASSLEASGPQETQYFGPGTRLLVL.

This chain joins TRBV7-2 and TRBJ2-3; 7 bases match TRBD2. The CDR3 extends over 14 amino acids. CDR1 SGHTA and CDR2 FQGNSA come from the germline V gene. J was trimmed by 2 bases and V by 5 bases; bases with no gene match: 4. For the CDR3, the DNA is TGTGCCAGCAGCCTGGGACTATCCACAGATACGCAGTATTTT. Translated: CASSLGLSTDTQYF.

This rearrangement joins TRBV6-5 to TRBJ1-5; a possible D gene is TRBD1 (6 bases). The V end was cut by 6 bases, the J end by 3 bases, with 12 bases between. Germline V gene sequence: CDR1 MNHEY, CDR2 SVGAGI. The CDR3 length is 14 residues. The CDR3 DNA is TGTGCCAGCAGGAGGGGGACCGTCAATCAGCCCCAGCATTTT. Amino acid sequence: CASRRGTVNQPQHF.

V usage is TRBV7-8 and J usage is TRBJ1-2; D call uncertain. Germline CDR1 and CDR2: SGHVS and FQNEAQ. V dropped 5 bases and J dropped 2 bases, with 12 bases sitting between them. This CDR3 contains 14 residues. The CDR3 DNA follows: TGTGCCAGCAGCCCCAGGAGGCTCAACTATGGCTACACCTTC. Its protein product is CASSPRRLNYGYTF.

This clone came up a few times. This CDR3 is CASSGGSAKNIQYF. DNA for the CDR3: TGTGCCAGCAGTGGGGGGTCTGCCAAAAACATTCAGTACTTC. This rearrangement joins TRBV27 to TRBJ2-4; D perhaps matches TRBD2 (6 bases). The CDR3 length is 14 residues. Per the germline V gene, CDR1 is MNHEY and CDR2 is SMNVEV (reference sequence). V was pared by 5 bases and J by 1 base, with 9 bases between.